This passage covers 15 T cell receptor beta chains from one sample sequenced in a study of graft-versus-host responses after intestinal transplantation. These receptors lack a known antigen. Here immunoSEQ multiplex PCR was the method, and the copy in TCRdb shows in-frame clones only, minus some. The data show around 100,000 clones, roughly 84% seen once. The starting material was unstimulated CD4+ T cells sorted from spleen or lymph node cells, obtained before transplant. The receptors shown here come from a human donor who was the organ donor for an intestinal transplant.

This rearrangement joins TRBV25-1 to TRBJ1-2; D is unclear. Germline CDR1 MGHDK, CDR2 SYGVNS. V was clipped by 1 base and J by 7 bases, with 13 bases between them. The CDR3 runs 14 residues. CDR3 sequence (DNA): TGTGCCAGCAGTGAATCACTGAGCCTAGTTGGCTACACCTTC. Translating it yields CASSESLSLVGYTF.

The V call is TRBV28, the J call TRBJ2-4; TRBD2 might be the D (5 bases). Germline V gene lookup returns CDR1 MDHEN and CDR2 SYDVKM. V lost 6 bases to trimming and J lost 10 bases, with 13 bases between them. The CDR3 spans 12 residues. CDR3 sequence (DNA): TGTGCCAGCAGCCCCTCGCGGGTTATTCAGTACTTC. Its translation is CASSPSRVIQYF.

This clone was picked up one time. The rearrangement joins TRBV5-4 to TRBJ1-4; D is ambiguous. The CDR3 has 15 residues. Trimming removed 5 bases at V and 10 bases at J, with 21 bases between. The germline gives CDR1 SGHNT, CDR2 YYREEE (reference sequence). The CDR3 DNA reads TGTGCCAGCAGTCGTCAGGAAGGTCAGAAGGGAAAACTGTTTTTT. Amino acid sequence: CASSRQEGQKGKLFF.

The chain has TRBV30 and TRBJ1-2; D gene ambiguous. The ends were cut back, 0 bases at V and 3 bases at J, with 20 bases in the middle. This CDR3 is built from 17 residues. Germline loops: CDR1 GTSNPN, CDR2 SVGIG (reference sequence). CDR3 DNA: TGTGCCTGGAGTGTACTTCGGCATCGAGGACCGCACTATGGCTACACCTTC. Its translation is CAWSVLRHRGPHYGYTF.

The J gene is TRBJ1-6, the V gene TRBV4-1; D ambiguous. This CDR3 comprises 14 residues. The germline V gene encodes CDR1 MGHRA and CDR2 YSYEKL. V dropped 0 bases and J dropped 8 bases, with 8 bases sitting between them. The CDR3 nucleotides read TGCGCCAGCAGCCAAGATACCCCCTATTCACCCCTCCACTTT. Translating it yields CASSQDTPYSPLHF.

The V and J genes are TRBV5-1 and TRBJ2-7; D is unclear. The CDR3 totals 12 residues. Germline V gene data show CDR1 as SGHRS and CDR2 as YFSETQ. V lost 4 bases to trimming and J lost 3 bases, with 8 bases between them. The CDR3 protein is CASSLPSYEQYF. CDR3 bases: TGCGCCAGCAGCCTACCAAGCTACGAGCAGTACTTC.

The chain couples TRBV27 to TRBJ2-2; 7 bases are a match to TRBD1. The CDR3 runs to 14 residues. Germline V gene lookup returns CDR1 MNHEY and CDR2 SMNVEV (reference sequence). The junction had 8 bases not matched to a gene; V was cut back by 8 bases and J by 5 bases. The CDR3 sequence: CASGNRGLTGELFF. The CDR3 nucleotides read TGTGCCAGCGGAAACAGGGGATTAACCGGGGAGCTGTTTTTT.

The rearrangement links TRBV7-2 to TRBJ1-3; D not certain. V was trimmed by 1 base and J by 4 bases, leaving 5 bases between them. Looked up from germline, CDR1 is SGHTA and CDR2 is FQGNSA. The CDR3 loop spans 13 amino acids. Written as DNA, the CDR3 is TGTGCCAGCAGCTTAGTGGCGGGAAACACCATATATTTT. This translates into CASSLVAGNTIYF.

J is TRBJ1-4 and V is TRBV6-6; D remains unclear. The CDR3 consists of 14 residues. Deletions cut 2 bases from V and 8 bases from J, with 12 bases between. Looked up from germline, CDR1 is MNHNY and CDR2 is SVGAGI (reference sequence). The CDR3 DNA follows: TGTGCCAGCAGTTACAGCGTTCCGGGGGAAAAACTGTTTTTT. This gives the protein CASSYSVPGEKLFF.

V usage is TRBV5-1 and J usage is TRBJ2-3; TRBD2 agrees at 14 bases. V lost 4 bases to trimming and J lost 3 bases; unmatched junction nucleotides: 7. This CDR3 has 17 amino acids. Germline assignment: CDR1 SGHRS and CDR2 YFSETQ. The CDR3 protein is CASSQGLAGVFTDTQYF. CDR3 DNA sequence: TGCGCCAGCAGCCAGGGACTAGCGGGAGTGTTTACAGATACGCAGTATTTT.

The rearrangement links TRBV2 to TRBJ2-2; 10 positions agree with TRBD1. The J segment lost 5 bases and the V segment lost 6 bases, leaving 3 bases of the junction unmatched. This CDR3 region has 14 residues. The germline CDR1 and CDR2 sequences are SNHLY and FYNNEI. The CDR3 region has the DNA TGTGCCAGCAGCGACAGGGGGCTGACCGGGGAGCTGTTTTTT. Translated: CASSDRGLTGELFF.

In DNA, the CDR3 is TGCGCCAGCAGCCGAGACCTCTTCCCGGGACAGGGAGCGGGGCATCAGCCCCAGCATTTT. Translation: CASSRDLFPGQGAGHQPQHF. V gene TRBV4-1 combines with J gene TRBJ1-5; the match to TRBD1 covers 9 bases. The CDR3 is 20 residues long. Unmatched junction bases numbered 21, after V lost 4 bases and J lost 5 bases. Germline assignment: CDR1 MGHRA and CDR2 YSYEKL.

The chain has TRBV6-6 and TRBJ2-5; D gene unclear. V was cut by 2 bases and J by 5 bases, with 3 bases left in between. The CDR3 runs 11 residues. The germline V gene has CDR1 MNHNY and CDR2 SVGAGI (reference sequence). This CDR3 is CASSYLETQYF. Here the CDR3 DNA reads TGTGCCAGCAGTTACCTTGAGACCCAGTACTTC.

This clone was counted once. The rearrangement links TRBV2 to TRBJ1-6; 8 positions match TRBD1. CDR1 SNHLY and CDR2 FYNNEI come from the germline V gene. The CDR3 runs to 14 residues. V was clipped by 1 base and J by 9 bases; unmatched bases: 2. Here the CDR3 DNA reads TGTGCCAGCAGTGAAGGGACAGGGAGTTCACCCCTCCACTTT. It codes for CASSEGTGSSPLHF.

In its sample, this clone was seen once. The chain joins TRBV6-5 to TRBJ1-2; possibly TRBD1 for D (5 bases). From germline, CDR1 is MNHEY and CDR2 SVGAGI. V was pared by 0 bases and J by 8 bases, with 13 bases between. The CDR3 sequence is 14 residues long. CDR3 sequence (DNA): TGTGCCAGCAGTTACTCGATGACCAGGGCCGGCTACACCTTC. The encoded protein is CASSYSMTRAGYTF.